Below, 28 T cell receptor beta chains from the same sample are listed, as sequenced in a study of cytomegalovirus exposure and HLA in healthy donors. PCR amplification relied on 60 Vbeta primers (plus 13 Jbeta primers). Measured with immunoSEQ multiplex PCR; TCRdb has only the in-frame clones, and not every one. Its listing shows 100,000 to 150,000 clones. The sequencing sample was made of PBMCs. Every receptor here comes from a man aged 18 to 35 in good health and CMV-seronegative.

The rearrangement uses TRBV5-1 and TRBJ1-1; D call uncertain. The CDR3 length is 15 residues. CDR1 and CDR2 (germline): SGHRS, YFSETQ. V lost 1 base and J 1 base, leaving 11 bases between the germline ends. For the CDR3, the DNA is TGCGCCAGCAGCTTGACCCGACTAGGGAACACTGAAGCTTTCTTT. It codes for CASSLTRLGNTEAFF.

The rearrangement links TRBV29-1 to TRBJ2-2; D ambiguous. Trimming removed 4 bases from V and 6 bases from J, with 9 bases in between. The CDR3 contains 12 residues. Germline CDR1 reads SQVTM; CDR2 reads ANQGSEA. The CDR3 DNA reads TGCAGCGTTGGATTTGCGGCCGGGGAGCTGTTTTTT. Its protein product is CSVGFAAGELFF.

V is TRBV18 and J is TRBJ2-1; maybe TRBD1 (6 bases). The germline CDR1 and CDR2 sequences are KGHSH and LQKENI. The CDR3 is 17 amino acids. Trimming removed 2 bases from V and 5 bases from J, with 19 bases in between. CDR3 in DNA: TGTGCCAGCTCACCATTATCGCGAAGACAGGCAGACAATGAGCAGTTCTTC. Translation gives CASSPLSRRQADNEQFF.

This chain uses TRBV5-1 with TRBJ2-5; D remains unclear. The CDR3 runs 11 residues. Per the germline V gene, CDR1 is SGHRS and CDR2 is YFSETQ. V gave up 2 bases and J gave up 4 bases, with 3 bases separating them. This chain's CDR3 is CASSFRETQYF. DNA of the CDR3: TGCGCCAGCAGCTTCCGAGAGACCCAGTACTTC.

This chain links TRBV6-5 with TRBJ2-7; 8 nucleotides agree with TRBD1. This CDR3 comprises 15 residues. Germline V gene data show CDR1 as MNHEY and CDR2 as SVGAGI. V lost 2 bases to trimming and J lost 2 bases; unmatched junction nucleotides: 5. The CDR3 coding sequence is TGTGCCAGCAGTTACGAGACAGGGGCACCCTACGAGCAGTACTTC. Encoded protein: CASSYETGAPYEQYF.

The chain joins TRBV5-4 to TRBJ2-5, with 10 bases lining up with TRBD2. CDR3 size: 16 residues. The J segment lost 5 bases and the V segment lost 0 bases, leaving 7 bases of the junction unmatched. Germline V gene data show CDR1 as SGHNT and CDR2 as YYREEE (reference sequence). The CDR3 DNA sequence: TGTGCCAGCAGCTTGGATACAGCGGGGGGGCGGGAGACCCAGTACTTC. Translating it yields CASSLDTAGGRETQYF.

V usage is TRBV29-1 and J usage is TRBJ2-7, with TRBD2 identical over 12 bases. The J segment lost 2 bases and the V segment lost 5 bases, leaving 4 bases of the junction unmatched. The germline CDR1 and CDR2 sequences are SQVTM and ANQGSEA. The CDR3 runs 14 residues. The CDR3 reads CSVRTSGNAYEQYF. The CDR3 nucleotides are TGCAGCGTTAGGACTAGCGGGAACGCCTACGAGCAGTACTTC.

The gene calls are TRBV7-8 and TRBJ1-2; TRBD1 matches at 8 bases. Germline trimming cut 2 bases from V and 5 bases from J; bases unmatched to any gene: 7. The germline V gene encodes CDR1 SGHVS and CDR2 FQNEAQ. The CDR3 contains 15 residues. CDR3 loop: CASSLPDRGQYGYTF. CDR3 bases: TGTGCCAGCAGCTTACCCGACAGGGGCCAGTATGGCTACACCTTC.

The chain employs TRBV6-5 and TRBJ2-2; a weak D match, TRBD1 (6 bases). The CDR3 length is 13 residues. Between the trimmed V and J ends, which lost 4 bases and 9 bases, there was a span of 12 bases. From germline, CDR1 is MNHEY and CDR2 SVGAGI. The CDR3 protein is CASSSGAARELFF. The CDR3 nucleotides read TGTGCCAGCAGTTCAGGGGCCGCGAGGGAGCTGTTTTTT.

The chain links TRBV6-1 to TRBJ1-2; the match to TRBD1 covers 9 bases. Trimming removed 4 bases from V and 7 bases from J; junction bases left unmatched: 7. Germline CDR1 is MNHNS and CDR2 is SASEGT. This CDR3 is built from 14 residues. As DNA, the CDR3 is TGTGCCAGCAGTGTCCTACAGGGGGCCGGTGGCTACACCTTC. Translating it yields CASSVLQGAGGYTF.

This chain links TRBV19 with TRBJ2-5, with a possible D match to TRBD2 (5 bases). The end of the DNA fits TRBJ2-7 better, so the J call may be wrong. Germline V gives CDR1 LNHDA, CDR2 SQIVND (reference sequence). The CDR3 is 17 residues long. The DNA of the CDR3 is TGTGCCAGTAGTATAGGCCTGAGGCAGGAGGCCTCCTACGAGCAGTACTTC. Translation gives CASSIGLRQEASYEQYF.

The rearrangement joins TRBV10-2 to TRBJ2-7; tentatively, D is TRBD1 (5 bases). The V end was cut by 2 bases, the J end by 0 bases, with 11 bases between. CDR3 size: 15 residues. Germline V gives CDR1 WSHSY, CDR2 SAAADI. CDR3 sequence (DNA): TGCGCCAGCAGTGAGCCTGACAGAGTCTCCTACGAGCAGTACTTC. The encoded protein is CASSEPDRVSYEQYF.

The chain is built from TRBV5-1 and TRBJ1-1; D ambiguous. The CDR3 spans 14 residues. V was clipped by 0 bases and J by 1 base, with 7 bases between them. The germline V gene has CDR1 SGHRS and CDR2 YFSETQ. In DNA form, the CDR3 reads TGCGCCAGCAGCTTGGAAGCAGGGAACACTGAAGCTTTCTTT. Residues: CASSLEAGNTEAFF.

The V and J genes are TRBV23-1 and TRBJ1-5, with 8 bases aligning to TRBD1. TRBV23-1 is filed as an ORF, its function uncertain. The V gene end was trimmed by 1 base and the J gene end by 4 bases; junction bases not matched to a gene: 3. This CDR3 is built from 15 residues. In DNA, the CDR3 is TGCGCCAGCAGTCAATTGACAGGGGAAAATCAGCCCCAGCATTTT. This encodes CASSQLTGENQPQHF.

The genes are TRBV29-1 and TRBJ2-5, with 13 nucleotides matching TRBD2. V gave up 2 bases and J gave up 1 base; unmatched junction bases: 4. Germline values: CDR1 SQVTM, CDR2 ANQGSEA. The CDR3 is 16 residues long. CDR3 sequence (DNA): TGCAGCGTTGAAAAGGGACTAGCGGGATCCCAAGAGACCCAGTACTTC. Protein product: CSVEKGLAGSQETQYF.

The chain employs TRBV9 and TRBJ2-7; TRBD1 is a possible D gene (6 bases). The V and J ends lost 3 bases and 2 bases respectively, with 12 bases between them. The CDR3 covers 14 residues. Germline V lookup: CDR1 SGDLS, CDR2 YYNGEE. For the CDR3, the DNA is TGTGCCAGCAGCGACCGGGACAAAGCCTACGAGCAGTACTTC. Amino acid sequence: CASSDRDKAYEQYF.

This chain links TRBV9 with TRBJ1-2; possible D gene TRBD1, 6 bases. Germline V gene data show CDR1 as SGDLS and CDR2 as YYNGEE. CDR3 length: 15 residues. The V end was cut by 6 bases, the J end by 1 base, with 16 bases between. The CDR3: CASTGPGTLNYGYTF. For the CDR3, the DNA is TGTGCCAGCACCGGACCCGGGACACTTAACTATGGCTACACCTTC.

The chain links TRBV7-3 to TRBJ2-1; D may be TRBD2 (6 bases). Germline V gives CDR1 SGHTA, CDR2 FQGTGA. The CDR3 has 15 residues. Trimming took off 1 base at V and 6 bases at J, with 13 bases between the two ends. For the CDR3, the DNA is TGTGCCAGCAGCTTAATCCGCGGAGGGAGCAATGAGCAGTTCTTC. It codes for CASSLIRGGSNEQFF.

This CDR3 reads CASSIPGNRAPQHF. CDR3 coding DNA: TGTGCCAGTAGTATCCCGGGAAATCGCGCGCCCCAGCATTTT. This chain uses TRBV19 with TRBJ1-5; no clear D gene. Trimming pared 3 bases from V and 9 bases from J, leaving 15 bases between. CDR3 length equals 14 residues. Germline V gives CDR1 LNHDA, CDR2 SQIVND (reference sequence).

The rearrangement links TRBV28 to TRBJ2-5, with D possibly TRBD2 on 6 matching bases. The end of the DNA aligns better with TRBJ2-7, so the J call may be wrong. Germline V gene lookup returns CDR1 MDHEN and CDR2 SYDVKM. The CDR3 is 12 amino acids. CDR3 DNA: TGTGCCAGCAGTTCACGGGGGTACGAGCAGTACTTC. Residues: CASSSRGYEQYF.

V is TRBV20-1 and J is TRBJ2-7; D is ambiguous. V lost 5 bases and J lost 3, with 8 bases in between. The germline V gene has CDR1 DFQATT and CDR2 SNEGSKA (reference sequence). The CDR3 spans 11 residues. In DNA form, the CDR3 reads TGCAGTGCTCCCTTACTCTACGAGCAGTACTTC. Translating it yields CSAPLLYEQYF.

V usage is TRBV12-5 and J usage is TRBJ2-5; a possible D gene is TRBD1 (5 bases). The CDR3 has 14 residues. With 1 base removed from V and 8 bases from J, the gap between germline ends came to 14 bases. The germline CDR1 and CDR2 sequences are LGHNT and FRNRAP. The CDR3 region has the DNA TGTGCTAGTGGTTTGGCCAGGGTCCAGGGAACCCAGTACTTC. Its translation: CASGLARVQGTQYF.

The V gene is TRBV2, the J gene TRBJ2-7; TRBD2 matches at 11 bases. V dropped 7 bases and J dropped 4; count of bases not matched to a gene: 6. This CDR3 is built from 14 residues. Germline CDR1 SNHLY, CDR2 FYNNEI. The CDR3 sequence: CASTKGLAAYEQYF. CDR3 sequence (DNA): TGTGCCAGCACCAAGGGACTAGCGGCTTACGAGCAGTACTTC. Based on the CDR3 plus reference TRBV2 and TRBJ2-7, the full variable domain is EPEVTQTPSHQVTQMGQEVILRCVPISNHLYFYWYRQILGQKVEFLVSFYNNEISEKSEIFDDQFSVERPDGSNFTLKIRSTKLEDSAMYFCASTKGLAAYEQYFGPGTRLTVT.

The V call is TRBV19, the J call TRBJ2-7; D may be TRBD2 (6 bases). Germline V gene lookup returns CDR1 LNHDA and CDR2 SQIVND (reference sequence). The CDR3 is 15 amino acids. Trimming took off 4 bases at V and 3 bases at J, with 16 bases between the two ends. Here the CDR3 reads CASSSPLGGDYEQYF. CDR3 coding DNA: TGTGCCAGTAGTAGTCCCTTAGGAGGGGACTACGAGCAGTACTTC.

The CDR3 spells CAITPGTGSNEQYF. CDR3 nucleotide sequence: TGTGCCATCACGCCCGGGACAGGGTCAAACGAGCAGTACTTC. The V call is TRBV10-3, the J call TRBJ2-7; 9 bases fit TRBD1. The germline V gene has CDR1 ENHRY and CDR2 SYGVKD. This CDR3 contains 14 residues. J lost 5 bases, V lost 7 bases, and 9 bases had no gene match.

V usage is TRBV27 and J usage is TRBJ1-2; D call uncertain. Trimming took 5 bases from V and 0 from J, leaving 16 bases between them. Germline assignment: CDR1 MNHEY and CDR2 SMNVEV (reference sequence). CDR3 size: 16 residues. Here the CDR3 DNA reads TGTGCCAGCAGTCGCGCGGTGCGGAGGGCTAACTATGGCTACACCTTC. Amino acids: CASSRAVRRANYGYTF.

This chain uses TRBV7-9 with TRBJ1-2; D ambiguous. The V end lost 1 base, the J end lost 11 bases, and 17 bases lay between the germline ends. Germline CDR1 SEHNR, CDR2 FQNEAQ (reference sequence). The length of the CDR3 is 14 residues. The CDR3 nucleotides are TGTGCCAGCAGCTTAGTAGCTATGTCCCCCGGGTACACCTTC. It translates to CASSLVAMSPGYTF.

The chain couples TRBV5-1 to TRBJ2-7; D may be TRBD1 (6 bases). This CDR3 contains 15 residues. Trimming removed 0 bases at V and 2 bases at J, with 12 bases between. CDR1 and CDR2 from the germline V gene are SGHRS and YFSETQ. CDR3 region: CASSLVQGRTYEQYF. The DNA for the CDR3 is TGCGCCAGCAGCTTGGTCCAGGGGCGGACCTACGAGCAGTACTTC. Drawing the rest from reference TRBV5-1 and TRBJ2-7, the complete variable domain is KAGVTQTPRYLIKTRGQQVTLSCSPISGHRSVSWYQQTPGQGLQFLFEYFSETQRNKGNFPGRFSGRQFSNSRSEMNVSTLELGDSALYLCASSLVQGRTYEQYFGPGTRLTVT.